This TCR beta chain was captured in a study of blood T cell repertoires in COVID-19. Method: immunoSEQ multiplex PCR; TCRdb's copy keeps in-frame clones and lacks some. The data contain about 68,000 clones, approximately 89% of them singletons. The CDR3 has 17 residues. Trimming cost V 3 bases and J 4 bases; bases outside gene matches: 7. Germline-derived CDR1 and CDR2 are MDHEN and SYDVKM. The chain has TRBV28 and TRBJ2-3; 13 nucleotides align to TRBD2. Sequencing was done on a sample of peripheral blood. The TCR was taken from a human donor in a cohort sampled during active COVID-19. In DNA form, the CDR3 reads TGTGCCAGCAGTTTTCCCGGACTAGCGGGAGCTTCAGATACGCAGTATTTT. It yields the protein CASSFPGLAGASDTQYF.